This TCR beta chain is from a study of cytomegalovirus exposure and HLA in healthy donors. Study context: Unique TCR beta sequences numbering 120 million or so came from approximately 180 million T cells in an earlier analysis.

Study-wide points: The listing of 150 or so TCR beta chains classed them as cytomegalovirus-associated.

The germline V gene has CDR1 KGHSH and CDR2 LQKENI. Between the trimmed V and J ends, which lost 8 bases and 4 bases, there was a span of 14 bases. The CDR3 runs 13 residues. This clone occurred a few times. Its antigen is as yet unknown. Healthy bone marrow donors formed the donor group. The study ran its PCR with 60 Vbeta and 13 Jbeta primers. Using immunoSEQ multiplex PCR, the repertoire was profiled, and TCRdb retains in-frame clones only, with some absent. This sample has 120,000 or so clones, with more than 60% found just once. Sequenced sample: PBMCs. The V gene is TRBV18, the J gene TRBJ1-1; perhaps TRBD1 as D (6 bases). This clonotype originated in a man aged 25-45 years in good health and CMV-seronegative. CDR3 in amino acids: CASDGGAGTEAFF. As DNA, the CDR3 is TGTGCCAGCGACGGGGGGGCGGGCACTGAAGCTTTCTTT.